This T cell receptor (beta chain) derives from a study of beta chain features in type 1 diabetes. Study as a whole: Across every sample, almost 110,000,000 sorted cells were examined in total.

CDR1 is MNHEY, CDR2 SMNVEV, per germline (reference sequence). The V and J ends lost 2 bases and 2 bases, in that order; junction bases with no gene match: 2. CDR3 length: 15 amino acids. Sorted populations all exceeded 95% purity. Of the isolated RNA, all was reverse transcribed, and so the sequenced material was expressed TCRB transcripts. Naive, central memory and regulatory T cell samples averaged about 3.6 million immunoSEQ reads each. This table comes from immunoSEQ multiplex PCR, and its TCRdb copy is limited to in-frame clones, with some not included. The sample lists 860,000 or so clones, 17% occurring once. This clone was counted between two and nine times. The antigen remains undetermined. General study results and limits: Whether TCRB rearrangement is influenced by HLA type went unresolved here.

The sequencing sample was made of naive CD4+ T cells from blood. The source is a woman younger than 35 in good health. The chain combines TRBV27 with TRBJ2-3; 9 nucleotides agree with TRBD2. CDR3 sequence (DNA): TGTGCCAGCAGTTTAAGCGGGAGGACCACAGATACGCAGTATTTT. Translated: CASSLSGRTTDTQYF.